Listed below are T cell receptor beta chains from one sample, sequenced in a study of PD-L1 blockade in urothelial cancer. Assay used: immunoSEQ multiplex PCR; TCRdb lists only in-frame clones, some missing. The sample has nearly 45,000 clones, roughly four fifths seen once. The sample was PBMCs, taken around atezolizumab (anti-PD-L1) treatment. The receptors were sampled from a man between 60 and 70 years old with urothelial cancer. Both conserved end residues are trimmed from each CDR3.

j_call	v_call	cdr3_aa
TRBJ1-5	TRBV19	ASRDRGNQPQH
TRBJ2-5	TRBV7-2	ASSLSGLAKETQY
TRBJ1-5	TRBV27	ASRDSNQPQH
TRBJ2-1	TRBV15	ATSRDARYNEQF
TRBJ2-2	TRBV7-6	ASSLPGGRADYGELF
TRBJ2-6	TRBV18	ASSPLSGANVLT
TRBJ2-3	TRBV5-1	ATQKGDSTDTQY
TRBJ2-1	TRBV5-1	ASSLDQRRNEQF
TRBJ1-6	TRBV5-1	ASSQWTGSNSPLH
TRBJ1-1	TRBV7-9	ASSFATDTEAF
TRBJ2-5	TRBV10-1	ASSGHNQETQY
TRBJ2-7	TRBV4-1	ASSQSAASYEQY
TRBJ1-3	TRBV29-1	SVVAPGNTIY
TRBJ2-5	TRBV5-1	ASSQQGAGGRETQY
TRBJ1-6	TRBV19	ASSGDSHPFNSPLH
TRBJ1-2	TRBV14	ASSQQNYGYT
TRBJ1-4	TRBV7-9	ASSSEQGAGEKLF
TRBJ2-5	TRBV30	AWKQEGNQETQY
TRBJ1-2	TRBV19	ASRGTGQELDYT
TRBJ2-7	TRBV10-3	AIREPALAGVGEQY
TRBJ1-3	TRBV6-1	ASKGQGSGNTIY
TRBJ2-2	TRBV15	ATSRGQGESGELF
TRBJ2-3	TRBV6-1	ASSGGVGTDTQY
TRBJ1-4	TRBV19	ASSIDAGNEKLF
TRBJ2-3	TRBV11-2	ASSFVDSYTDTQY